This TCR beta chain was identified in a study of T cells after yellow fever vaccination. The study's findings and limits: Highly abundant clonotypes carried over from the bulk population could end up in FACS-sorted repertoires as contaminants. Clones that expanded after primary vaccination mostly reappeared after the booster (approximately 96% CD4, 70% to 90% CD8).

This clonotype has a handful of counts. Antigen unknown. The CDR3 runs to 16 residues. J gave up 5 bases and V 1 base, and 6 bases lay outside the gene matches. CDR1 KGHDR and CDR2 SFDVKD come from the germline V gene. Template switching with 5'RACE generated the TCR cDNA and added a universal primer site and UMIs. TCRdb redid the calling of the 5' RACE reads with MiXCR, one entry per CDR3 protein. The data hold 450,000 to 600,000 distinct CDR3 sequences, with about 13% observed a single time. The clonotype originates from a young man who received the YFV17D yellow fever vaccine. Here the sequenced sample was PBMCs, taken on the day of the yellow fever booster vaccination. The chain combines TRBV24-1 with TRBJ2-3, with 9 positions matching TRBD2. CDR3: CATSDFGGRAVDTQYF. CDR3 bases: TGTGCCACCAGTGATTTCGGCGGGAGGGCCGTAGATACGCAGTATTTT.